Below are 17 T cell receptor beta chains sequenced from a single sample in a study of T cells in Graves' hyperthyroidism and ophthalmopathy. Amplification of TCR beta CDR3 regions used RNA as the template. HTBI primers were used for first-round RT-PCR of the TCR CDR3. TCRdb processed the multiplex PCR reads anew with MiXCR; each CDR3 protein has one entry. Of about 640,000 distinct CDR3 sequences in the sample, about 20% were seen once. The sample taken for sequencing was blood. The receptors were sampled from a man under 40 with Graves' ophthalmopathy.

This clonotype appeared a few times. The chain uses TRBV12-3 or TRBV12-4 and TRBJ2-2; possibly TRBD1 or TRBD2 for D (5 bases each). Between the trimmed V and J ends, which lost 7 bases and 0 bases, there was a span of 12 bases. The CDR3 has 15 residues. CDR3 sequence (DNA): TGTGCCAGCACCCCCGGGACGGCGAACACCGGGGAGCTGTTTTTT. Its protein product is CASTPGTANTGELFF.

The chain recombines TRBV27 with TRBJ1-5, with D unresolved. The germline CDR1 and CDR2 sequences are MNHEY and SMNVEV (reference sequence). V dropped 6 bases and J dropped 5 bases, with 14 bases sitting between them. The CDR3 covers 14 residues. CDR3 residues: CASSLSRSDQPQHF. The CDR3 region has the DNA TGTGCCAGCAGCTTGTCTAGATCAGATCAGCCCCAGCATTTT.

J is TRBJ2-7 and V is TRBV13, with 10 bases that match TRBD2. The CDR3 runs 14 residues. CDR1 and CDR2 (germline): PRHDT, FYEKMQ (reference sequence). J gave up 4 bases and V 5 bases, and 5 bases lay outside the gene matches. As DNA, the CDR3 is TGTGCCAGCAGCCGGACTAGCGGATTATACGAGCAGTACTTC. The encoded protein is CASSRTSGLYEQYF.

The sample holds a few counts of this clonotype. The CDR3 is CASSYTSGANVLTF. DNA for the CDR3: TGTGCCAGCAGTTACACCTCTGGGGCCAACGTCCTGACTTTC. The chain uses TRBV6-2 or TRBV6-3 and TRBJ2-6; D is uncertain. Trimming left V 2 bases short and J 0 bases short, with 2 bases between. The CDR3 totals 14 residues. Germline V CDR1 and CDR2: MNHEY, SVGEGT.

This clonotype was counted ten times or more. The CDR3 DNA follows: TGCAGTGCTAGAGATATAAGGCAGAACAATGAGCAGTTCTTC. This sequence encodes CSARDIRQNNEQFF. The gene calls are TRBV20-1 and TRBJ2-1; D gene unclear. The CDR3 is 14 residues long. Trimming stripped 0 bases from V and 5 bases from J, with 11 bases between. Germline V gene data show CDR1 as DFQATT and CDR2 as SNEGSKA (reference sequence).

The rearrangement links TRBV30 to TRBJ2-3; D might be TRBD1 (7 bases). Germline CDR1 is GTSNPN and CDR2 is SVGIG (reference sequence). The V and J ends lost 2 bases and 4 bases respectively, with 16 bases between them. The CDR3 totals 15 residues. DNA for the CDR3: TGTGCCTGGAGTTGGAGGGGGCTATCATCAGATACGCAGTATTTT. This sequence encodes CAWSWRGLSSDTQYF.

The rearrangement links TRBV14 to TRBJ2-5; no clear D gene. This CDR3 is built from 16 residues. The germline V and J ends were trimmed by 0 bases and 4 bases, with 15 bases remaining between them. CDR1 is SGHDN and CDR2 is FVKESK in the germline V gene. CDR3 bases: TGTGCCAGCAGCCAAGATCAGAGGAGCTTAATAGAGACCCAGTACTTC. It is translated as CASSQDQRSLIETQYF.

This clonotype was counted at least ten times. The chain recombines TRBV12-3 or TRBV12-4 with TRBJ1-4; D remains ambiguous. Trimming cost V 5 bases and J 0 bases, with 1 base left between them. This CDR3 is built from 12 residues. CDR3 in DNA: TGTGCCAGCAGTCCAACTAATGAAAAACTGTTTTTT. As protein: CASSPTNEKLFF.

The rearrangement links TRBV19 to TRBJ2-2; the D gene could be TRBD1 or TRBD2 (6 bases each). Looked up from germline, CDR1 is LNHDA and CDR2 is SQIVND (reference sequence). Trimming left V 8 bases short and J 5 bases short, with 12 bases between. The CDR3 has 13 amino acids. Written as DNA, the CDR3 is TGTGCCAGTCTTCGGGGGCAAACCGGGGAGCTGTTTTTT. Translation: CASLRGQTGELFF.

The chain has TRBV5-1 and TRBJ2-2; D unclear. The CDR3 covers 15 residues. V was trimmed by 4 bases and J by 5 bases, leaving 15 bases between them. Germline V lookup: CDR1 SGHRS, CDR2 YFSETQ. The CDR3 region has the DNA TGCGCCAGCAGCGTAATCAGGCCGAGGACCGGGGAGCTGTTTTTT. Its translation: CASSVIRPRTGELFF.

The genes are TRBV20-1 and TRBJ2-2; D not resolved. The CDR3 runs 16 residues. V dropped 5 bases and J dropped 0 bases, with 16 bases sitting between them. Germline values: CDR1 DFQATT, CDR2 SNEGSKA (reference sequence). As DNA, the CDR3 is TGCAGTGCTTTCGGCACGGAAATCGCGAACACCGGGGAGCTGTTTTTT. It specifies CSAFGTEIANTGELFF.

This chain links TRBV28 with TRBJ1-2; the D is unclear. The germline V and J ends were trimmed by 5 bases and 7 bases, with 8 bases remaining between them. The CDR3 extends over 11 amino acids. The germline V gene encodes CDR1 MDHEN and CDR2 SYDVKM. In nucleotides, the CDR3 is TGTGCCAGCAGTCCCTCAGTTGGCTACACCTTC. Its translation is CASSPSVGYTF.

The chain links TRBV24-1 to TRBJ2-5, with 7 bases that match TRBD2. V gave up 12 bases and J gave up 3 bases; unmatched junction bases: 18. The CDR3 covers 16 residues. Germline V CDR1 and CDR2: KGHDR, SFDVKD. The CDR3: CAPPYLRLARKETQYF. DNA of the CDR3: TGTGCCCCACCGTATTTACGACTAGCCAGGAAAGAGACCCAGTACTTC.

This clonotype was counted at least ten times. This rearrangement joins TRBV2 to TRBJ2-5; TRBD2 matches 8 bases. J lost 6 bases, V lost 8 bases, and 11 bases had no gene match. In germline, CDR1 is SNHLY, CDR2 FYNNEI. The length of the CDR3 is 14 residues. This CDR3 reads CASEFAGGSQTQYF. The DNA of the CDR3 is TGTGCCAGCGAGTTTGCGGGAGGATCACAGACCCAGTACTTC. The variable domain in full, with the rest retrieved from reference TRBV2 and TRBJ2-5, is EPEVTQTPSHQVTQMGQEVILRCVPISNHLYFYWYRQILGQKVEFLVSFYNNEISEKSEIFDDQFSVERPDGSNFTLKIRSTKLEDSAMYFCASEFAGGSQTQYFGPGTRLLVL.

This clonotype occurred a few times. The rearrangement joins TRBV6-1 to TRBJ1-1, with TRBD1 as a possible D gene (6 bases). The CDR3 loop spans 15 amino acids. Germline V gene data show CDR1 as MNHNS and CDR2 as SASEGT. Trimming shortened V by 6 bases and J by 4 bases, and 18 bases separated the two germline ends. In nucleotides, the CDR3 is TGTGCCAGCAGGGACACACAGGGTTTAGTCACTGAAGCTTTCTTT. Translation gives CASRDTQGLVTEAFF.

This clonotype occurred a few times. At one of its ends the junction is not consistent with the germline gene, which may arise from a read error. The chain is built from TRBV5-1 and TRBJ2-7, with D possibly TRBD2 on 6 matching bases. Germline CDR1 and CDR2: SGHRS and YFSETQ. This CDR3 region has 15 residues. This chain's CDR3 is CASSPPQRANYEQYF. The CDR3, as DNA: TGTGCCAGCAGCCCCCCCCAGCGGGCGAACTACGAGCAGTACTTC.

The J gene is TRBJ1-1, the V gene TRBV5-4, with a tentative D call TRBD1 (6 bases). CDR1 is SGHNT, CDR2 YYREEE, per germline (reference sequence). The V end was cut by 1 base, the J end by 7 bases, with 14 bases between. This CDR3 is 14 amino acids long. The CDR3 coding sequence is TGTGCCAGCAGCTTGAGCGACAGGCGGGATGAAGCTTTCTTT. This gives the protein CASSLSDRRDEAFF.